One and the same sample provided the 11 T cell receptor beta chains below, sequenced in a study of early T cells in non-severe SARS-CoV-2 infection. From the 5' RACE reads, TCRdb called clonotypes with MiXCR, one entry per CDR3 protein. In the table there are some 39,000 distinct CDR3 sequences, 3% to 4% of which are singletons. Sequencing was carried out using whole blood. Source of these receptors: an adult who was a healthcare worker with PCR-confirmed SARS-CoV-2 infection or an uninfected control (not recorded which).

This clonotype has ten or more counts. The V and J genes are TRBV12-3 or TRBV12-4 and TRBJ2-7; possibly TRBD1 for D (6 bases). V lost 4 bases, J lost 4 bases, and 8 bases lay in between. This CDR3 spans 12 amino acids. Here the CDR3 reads CASSWTAYEQYF. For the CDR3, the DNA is TGTGCCAGCAGTTGGACAGCTTACGAGCAGTACTTC.

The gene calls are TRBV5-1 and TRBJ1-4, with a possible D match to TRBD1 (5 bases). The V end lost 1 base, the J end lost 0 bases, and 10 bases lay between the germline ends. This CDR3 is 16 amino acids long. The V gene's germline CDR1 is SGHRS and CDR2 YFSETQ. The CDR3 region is CASSLSGATTNEKLFF. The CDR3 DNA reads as TGCGCCAGCAGCTTGAGTGGGGCCACAACTAATGAAAAACTGTTTTTT.

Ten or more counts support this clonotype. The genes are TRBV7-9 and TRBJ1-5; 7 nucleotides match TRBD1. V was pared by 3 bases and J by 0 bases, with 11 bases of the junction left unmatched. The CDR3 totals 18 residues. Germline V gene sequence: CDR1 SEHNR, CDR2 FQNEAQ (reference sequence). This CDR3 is CASSFVPTGQDSNQPQHF. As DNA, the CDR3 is TGTGCCAGCAGCTTCGTCCCAACAGGACAGGATAGCAATCAGCCCCAGCATTTT.

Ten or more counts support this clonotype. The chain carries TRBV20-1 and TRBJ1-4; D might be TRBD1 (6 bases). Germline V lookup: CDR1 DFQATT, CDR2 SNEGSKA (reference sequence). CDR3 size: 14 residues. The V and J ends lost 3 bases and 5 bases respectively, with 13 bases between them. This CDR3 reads CSARDSTGNEKLFF. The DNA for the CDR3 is TGCAGTGCTAGGGACTCGACAGGCAATGAAAAACTGTTTTTT.

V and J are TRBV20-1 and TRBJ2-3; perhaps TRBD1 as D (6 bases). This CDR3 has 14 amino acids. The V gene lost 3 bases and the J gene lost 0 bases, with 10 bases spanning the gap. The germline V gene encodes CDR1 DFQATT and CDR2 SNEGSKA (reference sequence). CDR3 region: CSASTGKSTDTQYF. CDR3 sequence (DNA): TGCAGTGCTAGCACAGGGAAAAGCACAGATACGCAGTATTTT.

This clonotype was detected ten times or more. CDR3 region: CASSWTGESYEQYF. Written as DNA, the CDR3 is TGCGCCAGCAGCTGGACAGGCGAATCCTACGAGCAGTACTTC. V is TRBV5-1 and J is TRBJ2-7; TRBD1 aligns across 7 bases. The CDR3 runs to 14 residues. The V gene end was trimmed by 3 bases and the J gene end by 1 base; junction bases not matched to a gene: 4. The germline CDR1 and CDR2 sequences are SGHRS and YFSETQ. The entire variable domain, with the rest obtained from reference TRBV5-1 and TRBJ2-7, is as follows: KAGVTQTPRYLIKTRGQQVTLSCSPISGHRSVSWYQQTPGQGLQFLFEYFSETQRNKGNFPGRFSGRQFSNSRSEMNVSTLELGDSALYLCASSWTGESYEQYFGPGTRLTVT.

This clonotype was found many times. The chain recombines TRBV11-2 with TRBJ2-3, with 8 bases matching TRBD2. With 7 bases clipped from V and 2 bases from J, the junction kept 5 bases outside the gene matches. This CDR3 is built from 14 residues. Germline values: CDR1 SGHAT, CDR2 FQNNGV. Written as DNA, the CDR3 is TGTGCCAGCACCCAGCGGGAGACCACAGATACGCAGTATTTT. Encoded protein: CASTQRETTDTQYF.

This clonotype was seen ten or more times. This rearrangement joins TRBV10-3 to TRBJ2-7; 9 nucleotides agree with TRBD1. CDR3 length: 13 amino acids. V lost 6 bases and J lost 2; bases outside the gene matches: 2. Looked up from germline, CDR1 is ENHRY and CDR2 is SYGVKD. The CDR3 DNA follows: TGTGCCATCAGGGGACAGGGAACCTACGAGCAGTACTTC. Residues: CAIRGQGTYEQYF.

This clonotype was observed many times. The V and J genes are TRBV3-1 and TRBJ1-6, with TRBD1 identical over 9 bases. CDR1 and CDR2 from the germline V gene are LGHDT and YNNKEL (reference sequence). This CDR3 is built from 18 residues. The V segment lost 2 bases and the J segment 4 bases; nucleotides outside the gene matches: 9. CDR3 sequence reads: CASSQPGEQGAYNSPLHF. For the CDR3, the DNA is TGTGCCAGCAGCCAACCCGGGGAACAGGGGGCGTATAATTCACCCCTCCACTTT.

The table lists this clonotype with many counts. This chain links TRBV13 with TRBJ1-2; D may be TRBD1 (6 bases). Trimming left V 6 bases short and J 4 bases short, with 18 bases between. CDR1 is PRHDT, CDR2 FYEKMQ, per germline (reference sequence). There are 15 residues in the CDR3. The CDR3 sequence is CASSQGDMGPYGYTF. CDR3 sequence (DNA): TGTGCCAGCAGTCAAGGGGACATGGGTCCCTATGGCTACACCTTC.

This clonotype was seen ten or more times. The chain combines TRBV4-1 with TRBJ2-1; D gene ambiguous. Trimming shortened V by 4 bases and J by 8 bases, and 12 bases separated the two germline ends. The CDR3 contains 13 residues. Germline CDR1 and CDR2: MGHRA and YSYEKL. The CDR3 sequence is CASSLSSYDEQFF. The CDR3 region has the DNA TGCGCCAGCAGCCTCTCGAGTTACGATGAGCAGTTCTTC.